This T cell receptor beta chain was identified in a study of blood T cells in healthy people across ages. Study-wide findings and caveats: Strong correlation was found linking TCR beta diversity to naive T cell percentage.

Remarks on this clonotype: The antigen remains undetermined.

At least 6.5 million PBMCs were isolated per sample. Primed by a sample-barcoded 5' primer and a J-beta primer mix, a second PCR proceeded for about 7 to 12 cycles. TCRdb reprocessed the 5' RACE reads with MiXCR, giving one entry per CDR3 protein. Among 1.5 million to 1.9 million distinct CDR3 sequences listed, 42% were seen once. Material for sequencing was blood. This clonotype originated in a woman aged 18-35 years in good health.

Written as DNA, the CDR3 is TGTGCCAGCAGCCAAGCCCTCAGATGGGACGAGCAGTACTTC. Translated: CASSQALRWDEQYF. The chain employs TRBV14 and TRBJ2-4; D remains unclear. The DNA end favors TRBJ2-7, so the J call may be wrong. CDR3 length: 14 amino acids. The germline V gene has CDR1 SGHDN and CDR2 FVKESK.